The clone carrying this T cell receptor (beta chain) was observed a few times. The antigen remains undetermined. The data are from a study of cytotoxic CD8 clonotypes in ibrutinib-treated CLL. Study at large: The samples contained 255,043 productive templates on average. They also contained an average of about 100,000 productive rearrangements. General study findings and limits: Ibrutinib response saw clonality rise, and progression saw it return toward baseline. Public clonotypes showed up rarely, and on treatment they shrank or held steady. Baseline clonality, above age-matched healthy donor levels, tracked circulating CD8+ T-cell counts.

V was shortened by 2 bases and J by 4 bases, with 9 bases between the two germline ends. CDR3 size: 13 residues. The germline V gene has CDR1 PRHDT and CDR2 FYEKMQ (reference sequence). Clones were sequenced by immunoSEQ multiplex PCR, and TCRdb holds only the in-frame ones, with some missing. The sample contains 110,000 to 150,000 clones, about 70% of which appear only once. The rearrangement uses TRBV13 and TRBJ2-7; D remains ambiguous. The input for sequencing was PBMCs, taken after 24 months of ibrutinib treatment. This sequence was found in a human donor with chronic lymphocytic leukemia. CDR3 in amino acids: CASSLSPGYEQYF. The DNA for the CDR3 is TGTGCCAGCAGCTTAAGCCCGGGTTACGAGCAGTACTTC.